This is a list of T cell receptor beta chains from one sample in a study of blood T cells in healthy people across ages. TCRdb re-called the 5' RACE reads with MiXCR, one entry per CDR3 protein. The table has 2 million or so distinct CDR3 sequences, approximately 50% seen once; the top ten hold roughly 2%. What was sequenced was blood. The origin of the receptors is a woman in her forties in good health. The CDR3 runs from the conserved cysteine through the conserved F or W. The order of the fields is V gene, clone size, D gene, J gene, CDR3 DNA, CDR3 protein. The D gene is left open where the match is weak. Only part of the rows carry a size: once, few, many, or a class if the clone is expanded.

TRBV10-3	few	TRBD1	TRBJ2-7	TGTGCCATCAGTGAGACGGGACAGCTTTACGAGCAGTACTTC	CAISETGQLYEQYF
TRBV28	.	.	TRBJ2-3	TGTGCCAGCAGTTTAAGTTCCGCCTCTGGCACAGATACGCAGTATTTT	CASSLSSASGTDTQYF
TRBV7-2	.	.	TRBJ2-7	TGTGCCAGCAGCTCCCGACCGCTGGGTACCTACGAGCAGTACTTC	CASSSRPLGTYEQYF
TRBV27	few	.	TRBJ2-1	TGTGCCAGCAGTCCGGACCCCATCCCTATGGATGAGCAGTTCTTC	CASSPDPIPMDEQFF
TRBV6-2/TRBV6-3	.	TRBD1	TRBJ2-5	TGTGCCAGCAGACGGAGCGGACAGGGGGCGACCCAGTACTTC	CASRRSGQGATQYF
TRBV28	.	TRBD1	TRBJ2-3	TGTGCCAGCAGTTCCTCCGGGACAGGGGCAGATACGCAGTATTTT	CASSSSGTGADTQYF
TRBV7-6	.	.	TRBJ2-3	TGTGCCAGCAGCTGGGGGGTGGCGGCAGATACGCAGTATTTT	CASSWGVAADTQYF
TRBV6-2/TRBV6-3	.	TRBD1	TRBJ2-7	TGTGCCAGCAGAAACGGACAGGGCAGCTCCTACGAGCAGTACTTC	CASRNGQGSSYEQYF
TRBV19	few	.	TRBJ1-2	TGTGCCAGTATTAAACAACCAAAGTTCTCCTTAAGTCCGGCACAGGGCTATGGCTACACCTTC	CASIKQPKFSLSPAQGYGYTF
TRBV27	.	.	TRBJ1-2	TGTGCCAGCAGTTTATATGCCCTCGGGGGCTACACCTTC	CASSLYALGGYTF
TRBV10-2	.	.	TRBJ2-4	TGCGCCAGCAGTGAAGCTAGTCAGCAGTACTTC	CASSEASQQYF